This record looks at one TCR beta chain sequence and its context. Its antigen is undetermined. The data belong to a study of graft-versus-host responses after intestinal transplantation. Method: immunoSEQ multiplex PCR; TCRdb's copy keeps in-frame clones and lacks some. Among tens of thousands of clones, roughly 90% were seen once, and the ten largest hold approximately 0.6%. Regarding the study as a whole: Association was observed between peak circulating GvH clone levels and early post-transplant HvG declines. In patients with graft-donor T cell macrochimerism, allograft graft-versus-host to host-versus-graft clonal ratios were high. Present in recipient marrow, GvH clones included some that appeared first in ileum or blood.

CDR3 length: 16 residues. CDR1 and CDR2 from the germline V gene are SGHTA and FQGNSA. The V segment lost 7 bases and the J segment 2 bases; nucleotides outside the gene matches: 11. Sequences were derived from unstimulated CD4+ T cells sorted from spleen or lymph node cells, sampled before transplant. This TCR was recovered from a human donor who was the organ donor for an intestinal transplant. The gene calls are TRBV7-2 and TRBJ2-7; the match to TRBD2 covers 10 bases. This CDR3 is CASTETSGVVPYEQYF. The CDR3, as DNA: TGTGCCAGCACCGAAACTAGCGGGGTCGTCCCCTACGAGCAGTACTTC.